The rows below give T cell receptor beta chains drawn from one sample of a study of shared clonotypes between healthy human individuals. Assay used: immunoSEQ multiplex PCR; TCRdb lists only in-frame clones, some missing. This sample yields 300,000 to 400,000 clones, of which around 72% are seen a single time; 10% belongs to the top ten. The sample consisted of memory CD4+ T cells sorted from blood. The receptor set was obtained from a man aged 25 to 40 in good health. CDR3s include the opening cysteine and the closing phenylalanine or tryptophan. The D gene is left open where the match is weak. Clone size, where shown, is once, few, many, or a class for clones that have expanded.

d_call	clone_size	j_call	cdr3_length	v_call	cdr3_aa	cdr3_nt
-	-	TRBJ2-5	18	TRBV7-9	CASSLRRPGKLYQETQYF	TGTGCCAGCAGCTTAAGACGCCCGGGGAAGTTGTACCAAGAGACCCAGTACTTC
-	many	TRBJ1-5	13	TRBV5-5	CASSFFSSQPQHF	TGTGCCAGCAGCTTTTTTTCAAGTCAGCCCCAGCATTTT
TRBD2	-	TRBJ2-1	19	TRBV7-3	CASSLGGGGAGGPKNEQFF	TGTGCCAGCAGCCTAGGCGGCGGGGGAGCGGGAGGGCCGAAGAATGAGCAGTTCTTC
TRBD1	-	TRBJ1-2	14	TRBV19	CASSVGQGAFGYTF	TGTGCCAGTAGTGTGGGACAGGGGGCGTTCGGCTACACCTTC
-	-	TRBJ1-3	15	TRBV5-6	CASSLQGNSGNTIYF	TGTGCCAGCAGCTTGCAAGGGAACTCTGGAAACACCATATATTTT
-	-	TRBJ2-5	14	TRBV7-2	CASSLMRDPPNPYF	TGTGCCAGCAGCTTAATGCGGGATCCACCCAATCCGTACTTC
-	-	TRBJ2-7	14	TRBV5-1	CVSSLAVGSYEQYF	TGCGTCAGCAGCTTGGCCGTAGGGTCCTACGAGCAGTACTTC
-	-	TRBJ2-5	14	TRBV6-5	CASSYRGRQETQYF	TGTGCCAGCAGTTACCGGGGGCGCCAAGAGACCCAGTACTTC
-	-	TRBJ2-6	14	TRBV6-5	CASRRGTGANVLTF	TGTGCCAGCAGGAGGGGGACTGGGGCCAACGTCCTGACTTTC
TRBD2	-	TRBJ2-3	16	TRBV5-4	CASSLGLAGLTDTQYF	TGTGCCAGCAGCCTCGGACTAGCGGGACTCACAGATACGCAGTATTTT
TRBD2	-	TRBJ2-7	15	TRBV19	CASSSQPSGPYEQYF	TGTGCCAGTAGTTCACAGCCTAGCGGGCCGTACGAGCAGTACTTC
-	few	TRBJ1-3	13	TRBV6-5	CASSYTSGNTIYF	TGTGCCAGCAGTTACACCTCTGGAAACACCATATATTTT
TRBD1	once	TRBJ1-5	16	TRBV18	CASSPPGTGANQPQHF	TGTGCCAGCTCACCACCGGGGACAGGCGCCAATCAGCCCCAGCATTTT
-	few	TRBJ2-5	19	TRBV14	CASSKRRGRGESFGETQYF	TGTGCCAGCAGCAAACGGAGGGGCAGGGGGGAGAGCTTTGGAGAGACCCAGTACTTC
-	-	TRBJ2-7	16	TRBV15	CATSRGDRQGAAEQYF	TGTGCCACCAGCAGAGGAGATCGGCAGGGAGCTGCCGAGCAGTACTTC
-	-	TRBJ2-2	14	TRBV9	CASSIDPTSGELFF	TGTGCCAGCAGCATAGACCCCACTAGCGGGGAGCTGTTTTTT
-	few	TRBJ2-7	16	TRBV27	CASSFSGTQRDYEQYF	TGTGCCAGCAGTTTCTCTGGGACGCAGAGGGACTACGAGCAGTACTTC
-	once	TRBJ2-2	13	TRBV11-2	CASSHWGDGELFF	TGTGCCAGCAGCCACTGGGGAGACGGGGAGCTGTTTTTT
-	-	TRBJ1-2	16	TRBV5-1	CASSLAGREHNYGYTF	TGCGCCAGCAGCTTGGCCGGGAGGGAACATAACTATGGCTACACCTTC
-	few	TRBJ2-7	14	TRBV6-5	CASSYGTRLSEQYF	TGTGCCAGCAGTTACGGGACCCGTTTGAGTGAGCAGTACTTC
TRBD2	-	TRBJ2-4	15	TRBV9	CASSVGAGGLNIQYF	TGTGCCAGCAGCGTAGGGGCGGGAGGGCTAAACATTCAGTACTTC
-	-	TRBJ2-1	13	TRBV7-2	CASSSVRDGEQFF	TGTGCCAGCAGCTCCGTGCGGGACGGTGAGCAGTTCTTC
-	-	TRBJ1-2	13	TRBV6-5	CASSHGQNYGYTF	TGTGCCAGCAGTCACGGACAAAACTATGGCTACACCTTC
-	-	TRBJ2-7	16	TRBV10-3	CAISETGSFSIREQYF	TGTGCCATCAGTGAGACAGGGTCTTTCTCGATCCGCGAGCAGTACTTC
TRBD1	-	TRBJ1-3	16	TRBV27	CASSRGTGGPGNTIYF	TGTGCCAGCAGCCGAGGGACAGGGGGACCTGGAAACACCATATATTTT
-	few	TRBJ1-1	13	TRBV30	CAWNPSRNTEAFF	TGTGCCTGGAACCCCTCGAGGAACACTGAAGCTTTCTTT
-	-	TRBJ2-5	15	TRBV2	CASSDGRTQVETQYF	TGTGCCAGCAGTGACGGGCGGACCCAAGTAGAGACCCAGTACTTC
-	-	TRBJ2-1	12	TRBV7-6	CASSLVKFEQFF	TGTGCCAGCAGCTTAGTGAAATTTGAGCAGTTCTTC
-	few	TRBJ1-5	15	TRBV4-3	CASSQDPRADQPQHF	TGCGCCAGCAGCCAAGATCCAAGGGCCGATCAGCCCCAGCATTTT
-	-	TRBJ2-2	17	TRBV7-6	CASSFGGPSRVTGELFF	TGTGCCAGCAGCTTCGGTGGTCCTAGCAGGGTAACCGGGGAGCTGTTTTTT
TRBD1	-	TRBJ2-5	18	TRBV5-1	CASSTRTGSEGFVETQYF	TGCGCCAGCAGCACCCGGACAGGGTCAGAGGGATTCGTGGAGACCCAGTACTTC
TRBD1	few	TRBJ2-2	17	TRBV19	CASRRTGGGKRTGELFF	TGTGCCAGTAGGCGGACAGGGGGCGGTAAACGTACCGGGGAGCTGTTTTTT
-	few	TRBJ2-7	18	TRBV4-1	CASSQLLTGPSRSHEQYF	TGCGCCAGCAGCCAACTGTTAACAGGTCCCTCCAGATCCCACGAGCAGTACTTC
-	-	TRBJ2-2	14	TRBV12-5	CASGLDGLWGELFF	TGTGCTAGTGGTTTGGACGGCTTATGGGGGGAGCTGTTTTTT
-	-	TRBJ2-7	15	TRBV19	CASSRSADVSYEQYF	TGTGCCAGTAGTCGGAGCGCCGACGTCTCCTACGAGCAGTACTTC
TRBD1	-	TRBJ1-1	15	TRBV29-1	CSVSQGWGMNTEAFF	TGCAGCGTCTCACAGGGGTGGGGGATGAACACTGAAGCTTTCTTT
-	-	TRBJ2-3	14	TRBV11-3	CASSYQSDTDTQYF	TGTGCCAGCAGCTATCAGAGTGATACAGATACGCAGTATTTT
-	-	TRBJ2-1	16	TRBV11-1	CASSSARVTNHNEQFF	TGTGCCAGCAGCTCCGCCAGGGTCACTAACCACAATGAGCAGTTCTTC
-	-	TRBJ2-2	13	TRBV14	CASSQVRAGELFF	TGTGCCAGCAGCCAAGTTCGGGCCGGGGAGCTGTTTTTT
TRBD2	few	TRBJ2-2	18	TRBV30	CAWSPRAGGIYSTGELFF	TGTGCCTGGTCCCCCCGGGCCGGGGGGATATATAGCACCGGGGAGCTGTTTTTT
-	-	TRBJ1-6	15	TRBV10-3	CAIRPSILGDSPLHF	TGTGCCATCAGGCCCTCGATCCTGGGTGATTCACCCCTCCACTTT
TRBD2	-	TRBJ2-3	14	TRBV2	CASSRTSGTDTQYF	TGTGCCAGCAGTAGAACTAGCGGCACAGATACGCAGTATTTT